This TCR beta chain was sequenced during a study of patients and donors after allogeneic stem cell transplantation. This clonotype came up a few times. TCRdb analysed the RT-PCR reads with MiXCR anew, one entry per CDR3 protein. The sample has roughly 960,000 distinct CDR3 sequences; around 17% are singletons. The germline CDR1 and CDR2 sequences are SNHLY and FYNNEI. Between the trimmed V and J ends, which lost 3 bases and 0 bases, there was a span of 9 bases. The CDR3 sequence is 14 residues long. The material sequenced was blood, either unsorted or a sorted T cell fraction (not recorded which). The chain employs TRBV2 and TRBJ2-7; TRBD1 might be the D (6 bases). The clonotype comes from a human donor who was either an allogeneic HSCT recipient or a stem cell or donor lymphocyte infusion donor (not recorded which). It is not recorded whose cells these are; they may come from a transplant donor. The CDR3 bases are TGTGCCAGCAGTGAGGGGGCGAGCTCCTACGAGCAGTACTTC. It encodes CASSEGASSYEQYF.